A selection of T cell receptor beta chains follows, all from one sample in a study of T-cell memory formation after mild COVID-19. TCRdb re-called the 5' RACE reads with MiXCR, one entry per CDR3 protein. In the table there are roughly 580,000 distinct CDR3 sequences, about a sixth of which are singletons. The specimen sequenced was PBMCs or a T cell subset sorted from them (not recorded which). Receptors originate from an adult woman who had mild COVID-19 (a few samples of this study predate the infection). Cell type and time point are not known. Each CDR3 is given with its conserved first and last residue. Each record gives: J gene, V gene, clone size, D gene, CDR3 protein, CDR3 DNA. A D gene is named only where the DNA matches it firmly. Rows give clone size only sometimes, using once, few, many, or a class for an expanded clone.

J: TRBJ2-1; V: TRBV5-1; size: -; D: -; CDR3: CASSMVGGIGYEQFF; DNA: TGCGCCAGCAGTATGGTAGGGGGAATCGGGTATGAGCAGTTCTTC
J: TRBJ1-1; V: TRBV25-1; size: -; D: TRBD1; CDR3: CASRETGRSTEAFF; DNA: TGTGCCAGCAGGGAGACAGGGAGAAGCACTGAAGCTTTCTTT
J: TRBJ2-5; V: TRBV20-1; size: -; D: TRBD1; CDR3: CSATDRGGETQYF; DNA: TGCAGTGCTACCGACAGGGGCGGGGAGACCCAGTACTTC
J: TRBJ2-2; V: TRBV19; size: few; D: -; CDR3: CASSTTVTGELFF; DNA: TGTGCCAGTAGTACCACAGTGACCGGGGAGCTGTTTTTT
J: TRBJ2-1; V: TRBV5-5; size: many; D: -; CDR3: CASTLERWGGEQFF; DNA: TGTGCCAGCACCCTCGAACGCTGGGGCGGGGAGCAGTTCTTC
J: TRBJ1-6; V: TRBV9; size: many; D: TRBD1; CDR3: CASSPGDSYNSPLHF; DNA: TGTGCCAGCAGCCCCGGGGACAGCTATAATTCACCCCTCCACTTT
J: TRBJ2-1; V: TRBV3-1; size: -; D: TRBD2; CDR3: CASSQDPPRLAVTHEQFF; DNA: TGTGCCAGCAGCCAAGATCCCCCGAGGCTAGCGGTTACCCATGAGCAGTTCTTC
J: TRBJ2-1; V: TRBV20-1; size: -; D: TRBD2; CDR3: CSASTSGGPKSYNEQFF; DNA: TGCAGTGCTAGTACCAGCGGGGGGCCGAAGAGCTACAATGAGCAGTTCTTC
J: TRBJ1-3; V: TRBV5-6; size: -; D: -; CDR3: CASSWLFGTESGNTIYF; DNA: TGTGCCAGCAGCTGGCTATTTGGGACCGAATCTGGAAACACCATATATTTT
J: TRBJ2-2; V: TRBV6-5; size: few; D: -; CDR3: CASSPTLRGGELFF; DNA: TGTGCCAGCAGCCCAACCCTCCGGGGGGGGGAGCTGTTTTTT
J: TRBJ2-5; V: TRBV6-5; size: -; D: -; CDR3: CASKLVADAYLGTQYF; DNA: TGTGCCAGCAAGTTAGTAGCGGATGCGTACCTGGGGACCCAGTACTTC
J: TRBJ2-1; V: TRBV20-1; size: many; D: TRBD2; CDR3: CSARDGRLAGFPF; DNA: TGCAGTGCTAGAGATGGGAGACTAGCGGGCTTCCCCTTC
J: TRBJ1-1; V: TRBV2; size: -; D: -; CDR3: CASSVAVVVAEAFF; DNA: TGTGCCAGCAGTGTAGCCGTGGTAGTAGCTGAAGCTTTCTTT
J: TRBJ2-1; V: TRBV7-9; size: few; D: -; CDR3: CASSLASGEQFF; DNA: TGTGCCAGCAGCTTAGCGAGTGGTGAGCAGTTCTTC
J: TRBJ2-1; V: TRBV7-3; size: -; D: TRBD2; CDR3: CASSMRTSGRNEQFF; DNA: TGTGCCAGCAGCATGAGGACTAGCGGGAGAAATGAGCAGTTCTTC
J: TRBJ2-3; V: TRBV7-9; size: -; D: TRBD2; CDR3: CASSSKDLAGATDTQYF; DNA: TGTGCCAGCAGCTCCAAAGACCTAGCGGGGGCCACAGATACGCAGTATTTT
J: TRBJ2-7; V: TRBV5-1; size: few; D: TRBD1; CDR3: CASGDPGQSYEQYF; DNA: TGCGCCAGCGGGGATCCGGGACAGTCCTACGAGCAGTACTTC
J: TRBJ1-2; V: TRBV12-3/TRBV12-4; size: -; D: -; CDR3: CASSLRAGNGYTF; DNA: TGTGCCAGCAGTCTCAGGGCGGGTAATGGCTACACCTTC
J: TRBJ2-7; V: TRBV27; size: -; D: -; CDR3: CASSKLRTSSYEQYF; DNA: TGTGCCAGCAGCAAACTACGAACGTCCTCCTACGAGCAGTACTTC
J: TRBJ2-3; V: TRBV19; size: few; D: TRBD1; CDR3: CASSLGGENTQYF; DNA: TGTGCCAGTAGTCTAGGGGGCGAGAATACGCAGTATTTT
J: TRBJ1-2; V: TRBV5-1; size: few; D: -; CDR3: CASSSDVYYGYTF; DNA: TGCGCCAGCAGCTCTGACGTTTACTATGGCTACACCTTC
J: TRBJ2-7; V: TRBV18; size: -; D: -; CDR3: CASSPPPVRLASPYEQYF; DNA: TGTGCCAGCTCACCACCACCCGTTCGGTTGGCCAGCCCCTACGAGCAGTACTTC
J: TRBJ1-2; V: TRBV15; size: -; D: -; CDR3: CATGQTLYGYTF; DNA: TGTGCCACCGGTCAGACTCTCTATGGCTACACCTTC
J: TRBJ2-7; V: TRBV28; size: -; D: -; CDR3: CASSFILGGPGGGYEQYF; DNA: TGTGCCAGCAGTTTCATTTTAGGAGGGCCGGGGGGCGGCTACGAGCAGTACTTC
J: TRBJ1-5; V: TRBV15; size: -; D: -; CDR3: CATSRGGGNQPQHF; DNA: TGTGCCACCAGCAGAGGGGGGGGCAATCAGCCCCAGCATTTT
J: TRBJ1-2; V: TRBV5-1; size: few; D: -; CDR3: CASSLGRRNYGYTF; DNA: TGCGCCAGCAGCCTGGGACGGAGAAACTATGGCTACACCTTC
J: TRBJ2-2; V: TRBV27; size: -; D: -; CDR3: CASSRRTLGMGGELFF; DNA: TGTGCCAGCAGTCGAAGGACCCTTGGGATGGGCGGGGAGCTGTTTTTT
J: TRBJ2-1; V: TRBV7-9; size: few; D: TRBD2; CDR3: CASKLTGLTLYNEQFF; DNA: TGTGCCAGCAAGCTTACGGGACTAACTCTTTACAATGAGCAGTTCTTC
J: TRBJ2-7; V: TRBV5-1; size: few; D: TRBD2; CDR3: CASSRSGAFYEQYF; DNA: TGCGCCAGCAGCCGAAGCGGGGCGTTCTACGAGCAGTACTTC
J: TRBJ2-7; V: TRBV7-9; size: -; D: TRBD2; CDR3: CASSLEGGLAGEYYEQYF; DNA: TGTGCCAGCAGCTTAGAGGGGGGACTAGCGGGAGAATACTACGAGCAGTACTTC
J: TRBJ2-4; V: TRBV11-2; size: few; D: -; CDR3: CASSLGRGMDIQYF; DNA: TGTGCCAGCAGCTTAGGTCGGGGAATGGACATTCAGTACTTC
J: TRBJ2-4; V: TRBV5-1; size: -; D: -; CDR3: CASSGGRSTKNIQYF; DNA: TGCGCCAGCAGCGGAGGGAGATCAACGAAAAACATTCAGTACTTC
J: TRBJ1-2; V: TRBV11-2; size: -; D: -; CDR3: CASSPRGYSNYGYTF; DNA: TGTGCCAGCAGCCCCCGCGGATACTCTAACTATGGCTACACCTTC
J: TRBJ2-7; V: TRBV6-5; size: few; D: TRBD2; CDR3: CASSIRLAASSYEQYF; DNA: TGTGCCAGCAGCATAAGACTAGCCGCTAGCTCCTACGAGCAGTACTTC
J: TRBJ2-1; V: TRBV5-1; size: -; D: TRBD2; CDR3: CASSLSGGAGNEQFF; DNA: TGCGCCAGCAGCCTCAGCGGGGGGGCAGGTAATGAGCAGTTCTTC
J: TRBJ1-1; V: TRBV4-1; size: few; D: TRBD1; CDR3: CASSPRQGGIEAFF; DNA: TGCGCCAGCAGCCCTCGACAGGGGGGTATTGAAGCTTTCTTT
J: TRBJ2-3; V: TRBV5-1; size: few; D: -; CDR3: CASSPRVGADTQYF; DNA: TGCGCCAGCAGCCCCAGGGTTGGAGCGGATACGCAGTATTTT
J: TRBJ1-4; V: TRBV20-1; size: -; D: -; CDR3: CSARGFNEKLFF; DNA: TGCAGTGCCAGAGGGTTTAATGAAAAACTGTTTTTT
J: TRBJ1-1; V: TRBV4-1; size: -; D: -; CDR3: CASSPPPGRGTEAFF; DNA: TGCGCCAGCAGCCCGCCCCCTGGGAGGGGCACTGAAGCTTTCTTT
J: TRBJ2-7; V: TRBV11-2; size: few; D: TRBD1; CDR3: CASRRPGTGDRYEQYF; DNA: TGTGCCAGCAGACGACCAGGGACAGGGGACCGCTACGAGCAGTACTTC
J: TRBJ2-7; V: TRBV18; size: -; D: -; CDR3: CASSPPGRANSYEQYF; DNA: TGTGCCAGCTCACCACCGGGCAGGGCTAACTCCTACGAGCAGTACTTC
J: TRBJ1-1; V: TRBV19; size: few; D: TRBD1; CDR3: CASSYYPGQGTEAFF; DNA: TGTGCCAGTAGTTACTATCCGGGACAGGGGACTGAAGCTTTCTTT
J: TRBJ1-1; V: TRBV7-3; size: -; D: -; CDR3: CASSPRIGPYTEAFF; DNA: TGTGCCAGCAGCCCACGTATCGGACCGTACACTGAAGCTTTCTTT
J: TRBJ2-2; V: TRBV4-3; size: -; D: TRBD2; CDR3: CASSQGIAGGPSGELFF; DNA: TGCGCCAGCAGCCAAGGAATAGCGGGAGGGCCCTCCGGGGAGCTGTTTTTT
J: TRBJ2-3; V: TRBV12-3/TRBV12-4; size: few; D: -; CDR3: CASTVGGAARTDTQYF; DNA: TGTGCCAGCACCGTTGGAGGGGCGGCACGCACAGATACGCAGTATTTT
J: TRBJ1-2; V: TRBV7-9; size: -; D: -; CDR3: CASSLEVWANYGYTF; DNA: TGTGCCAGCAGCTTAGAAGTGTGGGCTAACTATGGCTACACCTTC
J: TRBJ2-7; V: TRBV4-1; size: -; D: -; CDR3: CASSQDLPRGDSYEQYF; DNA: TGCGCCAGCAGCCAAGATCTGCCCAGGGGAGACTCCTACGAGCAGTACTTC
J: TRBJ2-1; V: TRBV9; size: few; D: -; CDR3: CASSVKQGNYNEQFF; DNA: TGTGCCAGCAGCGTAAAGCAGGGGAATTACAATGAGCAGTTCTTC
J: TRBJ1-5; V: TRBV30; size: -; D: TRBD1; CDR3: CAWTRTGVRQPQHF; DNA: TGTGCCTGGACGCGGACAGGGGTTCGGCAGCCCCAGCATTTT
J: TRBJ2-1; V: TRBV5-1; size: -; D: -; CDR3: CASSSYGGGSSYNEQFF; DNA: TGCGCCAGCAGCTCCTACGGAGGGGGGAGCTCCTACAATGAGCAGTTCTTC
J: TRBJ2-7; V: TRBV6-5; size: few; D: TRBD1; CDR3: CASSSGTDEQYF; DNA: TGTGCCAGCAGTTCTGGGACAGACGAGCAGTACTTC
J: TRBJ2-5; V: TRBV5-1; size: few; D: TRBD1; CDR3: CASSPQGQGKETQYF; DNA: TGCGCCAGCAGCCCCCAGGGACAGGGGAAAGAGACCCAGTACTTC
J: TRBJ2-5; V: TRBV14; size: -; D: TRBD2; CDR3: CASSQDLTSGRGETQYF; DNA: TGTGCCAGCAGCCAAGATCTTACTAGCGGGAGGGGAGAGACCCAGTACTTC